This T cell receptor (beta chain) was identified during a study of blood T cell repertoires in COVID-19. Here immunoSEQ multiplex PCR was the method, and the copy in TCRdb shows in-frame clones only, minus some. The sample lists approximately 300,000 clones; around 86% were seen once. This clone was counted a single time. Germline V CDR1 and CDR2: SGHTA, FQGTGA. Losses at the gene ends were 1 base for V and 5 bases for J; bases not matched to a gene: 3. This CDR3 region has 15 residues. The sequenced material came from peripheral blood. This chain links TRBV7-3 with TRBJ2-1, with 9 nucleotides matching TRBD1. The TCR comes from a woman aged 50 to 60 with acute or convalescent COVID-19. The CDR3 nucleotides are TGTGCCAGCAGCTTAAGGACAGGGGAGGACAATGAGCAGTTCTTC. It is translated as CASSLRTGEDNEQFF. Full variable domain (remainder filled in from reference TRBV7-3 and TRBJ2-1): GAGVSQTPSNKVTEKGKYVELRCDPISGHTALYWYRQSLGQGPEFLIYFQGTGAADDSGLPNDRFFAVRPEGSVSTLKIQRTERGDSAVYLCASSLRTGEDNEQFFGPGTRLTVL.